This T cell receptor (beta chain) appears in the sequencing data of a study of PD-1 blockade in classical Hodgkin lymphoma. TCRdb's table, derived via immunoSEQ multiplex PCR, lists solely in-frame clones and lacks some. Of 39,000 or so clones listed, 70% to 90% are singletons. Study-level results: Patients starting nivolumab under 1 year after ASCT were excluded.

Each of the patients experienced relapse following autologous stem cell transplantation, and their brentuximab vedotin exposure differed. Only a few counts were recorded for this clone. Its matching antigen is unknown. Deletions cut 1 base from V and 0 bases from J, with 6 bases between. The CDR3 spans 14 residues. Germline V gene sequence: CDR1 SNHLY, CDR2 FYNNEI. The source of this sequence is a human donor with classical Hodgkin lymphoma. This chain links TRBV2 with TRBJ2-5, with no clear D. The material sequenced was peripheral blood mononuclear cells (PBMCs), taken before the second cycle of nivolumab. The CDR3 region has the DNA TGTGCCAGCAGTGAAGAACAGTACCAAGAGACCCAGTACTTC. The encoded protein is CASSEEQYQETQYF.